The clone carrying this T cell receptor beta chain was counted only a few times. The source of the sample is a study of blood T cell repertoires in COVID-19. Background on the study: PBMCs, B-cell-depleted T cells, or T cells were the source of the cDNA or gDNA that made up the material.

The germline V and J ends were trimmed by 5 bases and 2 bases, with 13 bases remaining between them. The germline gives CDR1 LNHDA, CDR2 SQIVND (reference sequence). This CDR3 is 15 amino acids long. The repertoire was sequenced with immunoSEQ multiplex PCR; TCRdb's copy has only in-frame clones and lacks some. The repertoire consists of more than 110,000 clones, with approximately 87% occurring once and the leading ten covering 44%. The chain links TRBV19 to TRBJ1-5; D gene ambiguous. The receptor comes from a human donor in a cohort sampled during active COVID-19. The specimen sequenced was peripheral blood. CDR3 sequence: CASSPARLGNQPQHF. The CDR3 coding sequence is TGTGCCAGTAGTCCAGCGCGGTTGGGCAATCAGCCCCAGCATTTT. Based on the CDR3 plus reference TRBV19 and TRBJ1-5, the full variable domain is DGGITQSPKYLFRKEGQNVTLSCEQNLNHDAMYWYRQDPGQGLRLIYYSQIVNDFQKGDIAEGYSVSREKKESFPLTVTSAQKNPTAFYLCASSPARLGNQPQHFGDGTRLSIL.